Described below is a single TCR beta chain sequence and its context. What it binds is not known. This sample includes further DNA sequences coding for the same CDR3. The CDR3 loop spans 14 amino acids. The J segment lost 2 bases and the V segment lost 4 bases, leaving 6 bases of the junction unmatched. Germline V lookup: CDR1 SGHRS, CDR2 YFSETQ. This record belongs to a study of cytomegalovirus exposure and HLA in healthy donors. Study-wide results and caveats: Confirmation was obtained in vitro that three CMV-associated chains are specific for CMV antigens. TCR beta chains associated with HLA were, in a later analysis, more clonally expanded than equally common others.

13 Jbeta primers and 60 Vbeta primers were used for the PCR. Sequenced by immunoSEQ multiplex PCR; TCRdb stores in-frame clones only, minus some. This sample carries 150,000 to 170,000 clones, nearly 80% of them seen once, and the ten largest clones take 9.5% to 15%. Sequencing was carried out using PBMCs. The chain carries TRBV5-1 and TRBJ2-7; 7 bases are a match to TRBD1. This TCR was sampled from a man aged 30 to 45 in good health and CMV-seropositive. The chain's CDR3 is CASSPRGQPYEQYF. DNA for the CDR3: TGCGCCAGCAGCCCGAGGGGACAGCCCTACGAGCAGTACTTC.